The next 27 T cell receptor beta chains were all read from a single sample in a study of CD4 T cells in relation to SARS-CoV-2 and coronaviruses. Some clones are missing from TCRdb's copy, which holds only in-frame ones; the method was immunoSEQ multiplex PCR. The sample yields over 15,000 clones, 82% seen once. Before the COVID-19 pandemic, during about 2010-2018, CD4+ T cells were taken from unexposed donors. The cells were cultured for about ten days before CD4+ T cells were isolated. These receptors are not linked to any known antigen. Sequencing was done on a sample of CD4+ T cells from PBMCs, cultured in vitro. The receptors were sampled from a human donor in good health.

This chain uses TRBV5-4 with TRBJ1-3, with 9 positions matching TRBD1. Germline V gene sequence: CDR1 SGHNT, CDR2 YYREEE (reference sequence). Losses at the gene ends were 4 bases for V and 2 bases for J; bases not matched to a gene: 7. The CDR3 spans 16 residues. The CDR3 is CASSPWDRAPGNTIYF. CDR3 DNA sequence: TGTGCCAGCAGCCCCTGGGACAGGGCTCCTGGAAACACCATATATTTT.

In DNA, the CDR3 is TGTGCCAGCAGTTTGGGACTAGCCGGCAATGAGCAGTTCTTC. Encoded protein: CASSLGLAGNEQFF. The rearrangement uses TRBV6-5 and TRBJ2-1; 9 bases are a match to TRBD2. There are 14 residues in the CDR3. The V gene end was trimmed by 4 bases and the J gene end by 6 bases; junction bases not matched to a gene: 4. The germline gives CDR1 MNHEY, CDR2 SVGAGI.

The chain is built from TRBV11-3 and TRBJ2-2, with D perhaps matching TRBD2 (5 bases). Germline CDR1 reads SGHNT; CDR2 reads YENEEA. There are 13 residues in the CDR3. The V gene lost 5 bases and the J gene lost 6 bases, with 10 bases spanning the gap. The CDR3 bases are TGTGCCAGCAGCCGAACTAGTCCCGGGGAGCTGTTTTTT. Residues: CASSRTSPGELFF. Together with reference TRBV11-3 and TRBJ2-2, the CDR3 gives the full variable domain: EAGVVQSPRYKIIEKKQPVAFWCNPISGHNTLYWYLQNLGQGPELLIRYENEEAVDDSQLPKDRFSAERLKGVDSTLKIQPAELGDSAVYLCASSRTSPGELFFGEGSRLTVL.

The V gene is TRBV7-3, the J gene TRBJ1-1, with D perhaps TRBD1 (6 bases). Looked up from germline, CDR1 is SGHTA and CDR2 is FQGTGA. V dropped 5 bases and J dropped 1 base, with 11 bases sitting between them. This CDR3 comprises 14 residues. The CDR3 loop reads CASSLGTPNTEAFF. For the CDR3, the DNA is TGTGCCAGCAGCCTTGGGACACCGAACACTGAAGCTTTCTTT.

V and J are TRBV18 and TRBJ1-5, with D possibly being TRBD1 (6 bases). CDR1 and CDR2 from the germline V gene are KGHSH and LQKENI. The CDR3 covers 14 residues. Trimming shortened V by 3 bases and J by 3 bases, and 9 bases separated the two germline ends. The CDR3 DNA sequence: TGTGCCAGCTCACCGAACAGGGACAATCAGCCCCAGCATTTT. Translated: CASSPNRDNQPQHF. Complete variable domain (other parts from reference TRBV18 and TRBJ1-5): NAGVMQNPRHLVRRRGQEARLRCSPMKGHSHVYWYRQLPEEGLKFMVYLQKENIIDESGMPKERFSAEFPKEGPSILRIQQVVRGDSAAYFCASSPNRDNQPQHFGDGTRLSIL.

The chain uses TRBV19 and TRBJ2-5, with 9 bases lining up with TRBD1. Germline V CDR1 and CDR2: LNHDA, SQIVND (reference sequence). Trimming cost V 9 bases and J 5 bases; bases outside gene matches: 7. The CDR3 has 13 amino acids. The CDR3 region is CASNDRGWETQYF. DNA of the CDR3: TGTGCCAGCAATGACAGGGGGTGGGAGACCCAGTACTTC.

V is TRBV11-2 and J is TRBJ2-2, with D unclear. Germline V lookup: CDR1 SGHAT, CDR2 FQNNGV. The CDR3 is 13 amino acids. V was cut by 5 bases and J by 5 bases, with 9 bases left in between. The CDR3 region is CASSRVMTGELFF. CDR3 nucleotide sequence: TGTGCCAGCAGCCGGGTGATGACCGGGGAGCTGTTTTTT. The full variable domain, completed using reference TRBV11-2 and TRBJ2-2, is EAGVAQSPRYKIIEKRQSVAFWCNPISGHATLYWYQQILGQGPKLLIQFQNNGVVDDSQLPKDRFSAERLKGVDSTLKIQPAKLEDSAVYLCASSRVMTGELFFGEGSRLTVL.

The gene calls are TRBV5-1 and TRBJ2-3, with D maybe TRBD2 (6 bases). Germline CDR1 is SGHRS and CDR2 is YFSETQ. CDR3 length: 20 amino acids. V was pared by 0 bases and J by 6 bases, with 29 bases between. The CDR3 DNA sequence: TGCGCCAGCAGCTTGGGATCGGGGAGTATGTTACGCGGGGCGCGGGATACGCAGTATTTT. This translates into CASSLGSGSMLRGARDTQYF.

This chain joins TRBV15 and TRBJ2-1; D possibly corresponds to TRBD1 (6 bases). This CDR3 contains 12 residues. The germline V and J ends were trimmed by 3 bases and 8 bases, with 8 bases remaining between them. Germline values: CDR1 LNHNV, CDR2 YYDKDF (reference sequence). The DNA for the CDR3 is TGTGCCACCAGCAGCAGGGGAGATGAGCAGTTCTTC. Translation: CATSSRGDEQFF. Looking up the rest from reference TRBV15 and TRBJ2-1 gives the full variable domain: DAMVIQNPRYQVTQFGKPVTLSCSQTLNHNVMYWYQQKSSQAPKLLFHYYDKDFNNEADTPDNFQSRRPNTSFCFLDIRSPGLGDTAMYLCATSSRGDEQFFGPGTRLTVL.

The chain links TRBV2 to TRBJ1-1; 8 bases line up with TRBD1. The CDR3 consists of 15 residues. V dropped 4 bases and J dropped 0; count of bases not matched to a gene: 4. Germline V lookup: CDR1 SNHLY, CDR2 FYNNEI. CDR3 in DNA: TGTGCCAGCAGTGGATACAGGGGGATGAACACTGAAGCTTTCTTT. Amino acid sequence: CASSGYRGMNTEAFF.

The rearrangement joins TRBV7-9 to TRBJ2-7; 8 bases are shared with TRBD1. The CDR3 loop spans 14 amino acids. In germline, CDR1 is SEHNR, CDR2 FQNEAQ (reference sequence). V lost 5 bases, J lost 1 base, and 4 bases stayed unmatched. The CDR3 loop reads CASSSWTGSYEQYF. CDR3 DNA: TGTGCCAGCAGCAGTTGGACAGGGTCCTACGAGCAGTACTTC.

V usage is TRBV5-1 and J usage is TRBJ2-2, with 12 bases identical to TRBD1. CDR1 SGHRS and CDR2 YFSETQ come from the germline V gene. The CDR3 sequence is 15 residues long. With V trimmed by 4 bases and J by 9 bases, 7 bases remained unmatched. The CDR3 is CASSLEGQGARELFF. The DNA of the CDR3 is TGCGCCAGCAGCCTAGAGGGACAGGGGGCTAGGGAGCTGTTTTTT.

This chain connects TRBV5-1 to TRBJ1-2, with TRBD1 identical over 7 bases. V shed 0 bases, J shed 5 bases, and the junction held 10 bases outside the gene matches. Germline values: CDR1 SGHRS, CDR2 YFSETQ. CDR3 length: 16 residues. In DNA, the CDR3 is TGCGCCAGCAGCTTGGAGGAGAGGGGGCGAAGATATGGCTACACCTTC. Translation gives CASSLEERGRRYGYTF.

The J gene is TRBJ2-4, the V gene TRBV30, with D perhaps matching TRBD2 (5 bases). V lost 2 bases, J lost 0 bases, and 14 bases lay in between. The CDR3 consists of 16 residues. Germline values: CDR1 GTSNPN, CDR2 SVGIG (reference sequence). The CDR3 region has the DNA TGTGCCTGGAGTAATCTAGCTTCTATAGCCAAAAACATTCAGTACTTC. As protein: CAWSNLASIAKNIQYF.

This sequence joins TRBV5-1 and TRBJ2-1, with a possible D match to TRBD1 (5 bases). CDR1 SGHRS and CDR2 YFSETQ come from the germline V gene. This CDR3 is 13 amino acids long. Trimming shortened V by 4 bases and J by 8 bases, and 13 bases separated the two germline ends. This CDR3 is CASSLRQIDEQFF. The CDR3, as DNA: TGCGCCAGCAGCCTGAGACAGATCGATGAGCAGTTCTTC.

The V call is TRBV18, the J call TRBJ1-5; 7 bases are a match to TRBD1. Germline values: CDR1 KGHSH, CDR2 LQKENI. There are 15 residues in the CDR3. The J segment lost 6 bases and the V segment lost 1 base, leaving 6 bases of the junction unmatched. CDR3 loop: CASSPQGQQGQPQHF. In DNA form, the CDR3 reads TGTGCCAGCTCACCACAGGGACAGCAGGGTCAGCCCCAGCATTTT.

This clone has a handful of counts. The chain joins TRBV4-1 to TRBJ2-1; D assignment may be TRBD1 or TRBD2 (5 bases each). V lost 1 base to trimming and J lost 0 bases, with 7 bases between them. The CDR3 runs 15 residues. The germline CDR1 and CDR2 sequences are MGHRA and YSYEKL. This CDR3 reads CASSQGGASYNEQFF. The CDR3 DNA reads as TGCGCCAGCAGCCAAGGAGGGGCCTCCTACAATGAGCAGTTCTTC.

This clone was seen once. Here the CDR3 reads CASLRAGDTEAFF. DNA for the CDR3: TGTGCCAGTCTCAGGGCGGGGGACACTGAAGCTTTCTTT. The rearrangement uses TRBV19 and TRBJ1-1; perhaps TRBD1 as D (5 bases). Trimming took off 8 bases at V and 3 bases at J, with 13 bases between the two ends. Germline V gene lookup returns CDR1 LNHDA and CDR2 SQIVND (reference sequence). This CDR3 is built from 13 residues.

The V call is TRBV2, the J call TRBJ2-7; 9 bases line up with TRBD1. The trim removed 6 bases at V and 1 base at J, leaving 4 bases unmatched. Germline values: CDR1 SNHLY, CDR2 FYNNEI. The CDR3 loop spans 14 amino acids. For the CDR3, the DNA is TGTGCCAGCAGCCGGACAGGGGTTTCCTACGAGCAGTACTTC. This encodes CASSRTGVSYEQYF.

The chain has TRBV25-1 and TRBJ2-1; 7 positions match TRBD1. The V and J ends lost 6 bases and 3 bases, in that order; junction bases with no gene match: 5. Germline CDR1 reads MGHDK; CDR2 reads SYGVNS. This CDR3 has 14 residues. The CDR3 spells CASSRQGSYNEQFF. CDR3 in DNA: TGTGCCAGCAGCCGACAGGGTAGCTACAATGAGCAGTTCTTC.

This chain links TRBV28 with TRBJ1-3; the match to TRBD1 covers 7 bases. Per germline, CDR1 MDHEN and CDR2 SYDVKM. The CDR3 has 13 amino acids. The V gene end was trimmed by 10 bases and the J gene end by 2 bases; junction bases not matched to a gene: 5. CDR3 residues: CATKRGPGNTIYF. CDR3 in DNA: TGTGCCACCAAAAGGGGGCCTGGAAACACCATATATTTT.

CDR3 amino acids: CASSLGDSGSKYEQYF. CDR3 sequence (DNA): TGTGCCAGCAGCTTGGGCGATAGCGGGAGTAAGTACGAGCAGTACTTC. The genes are TRBV5-5 and TRBJ2-7, with TRBD2 matching 9 bases. J gave up 4 bases and V 0 bases, and 8 bases lay outside the gene matches. Germline V lookup: CDR1 SGHKS, CDR2 YYEKEE (reference sequence). The CDR3 loop spans 16 amino acids.

The chain recombines TRBV19 with TRBJ1-5; D not certain. The V end was cut by 2 bases, the J end by 1 base, with 9 bases between. Germline values: CDR1 LNHDA, CDR2 SQIVND (reference sequence). The CDR3 covers 15 residues. CDR3 DNA: TGTGCCAGTAGTATAACCCGAGTGAGCAATCAGCCCCAGCATTTT. It yields the protein CASSITRVSNQPQHF.

This sequence joins TRBV7-2 and TRBJ2-1; 12 bases match TRBD2. CDR3 length equals 15 residues. With 5 bases clipped from V and 9 bases from J, the junction kept 8 bases outside the gene matches. Per germline, CDR1 SGHTA and CDR2 FQGNSA. This CDR3 reads CASSPGTSGWFEQFF. CDR3 bases: TGTGCCAGCAGCCCCGGGACTAGCGGGTGGTTTGAGCAGTTCTTC.

The V and J genes are TRBV18 and TRBJ2-1; D may match TRBD1 or TRBD2 (5 bases each). V was trimmed by 3 bases and J by 4 bases, leaving 13 bases between them. This CDR3 comprises 15 residues. The germline gives CDR1 KGHSH, CDR2 LQKENI. CDR3 nucleotide sequence: TGTGCCAGCTCACCCGGGAAGGGACGTTACAATGAGCAGTTCTTC. Protein sequence: CASSPGKGRYNEQFF.

J is TRBJ2-5 and V is TRBV18; D possibly corresponds to TRBD2 (7 bases). Per the germline V gene, CDR1 is KGHSH and CDR2 is LQKENI. The V and J ends lost 0 bases and 0 bases respectively, with 14 bases between them. This CDR3 is 17 amino acids long. In nucleotides, the CDR3 is TGTGCCAGCTCACCACCGTTACCGGGGGGCGACCAAGAGACCCAGTACTTC. This codes for CASSPPLPGGDQETQYF.

The V call is TRBV20-1, the J call TRBJ2-1; no reliable D call. The V and J ends lost 2 bases and 6 bases respectively, with 5 bases between them. The CDR3 has 11 amino acids. Germline CDR1 is DFQATT and CDR2 is SNEGSKA (reference sequence). CDR3 DNA: TGCAGTGCTAGATTCGGCAATGAGCAGTTCTTC. Amino acid sequence: CSARFGNEQFF.